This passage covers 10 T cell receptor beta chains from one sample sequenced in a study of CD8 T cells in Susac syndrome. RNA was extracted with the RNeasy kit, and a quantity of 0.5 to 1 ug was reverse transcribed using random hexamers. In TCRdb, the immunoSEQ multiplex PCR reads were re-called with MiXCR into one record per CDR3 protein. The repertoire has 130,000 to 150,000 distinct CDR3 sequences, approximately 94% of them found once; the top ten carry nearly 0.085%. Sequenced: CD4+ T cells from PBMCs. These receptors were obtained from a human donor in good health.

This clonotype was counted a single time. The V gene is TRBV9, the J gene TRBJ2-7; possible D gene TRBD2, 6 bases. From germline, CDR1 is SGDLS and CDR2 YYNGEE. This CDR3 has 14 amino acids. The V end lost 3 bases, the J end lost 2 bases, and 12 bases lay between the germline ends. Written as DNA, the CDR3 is TGTGCCAGCAGCGGTAGCGGTTTCACCTACGAGCAGTACTTC. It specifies CASSGSGFTYEQYF.

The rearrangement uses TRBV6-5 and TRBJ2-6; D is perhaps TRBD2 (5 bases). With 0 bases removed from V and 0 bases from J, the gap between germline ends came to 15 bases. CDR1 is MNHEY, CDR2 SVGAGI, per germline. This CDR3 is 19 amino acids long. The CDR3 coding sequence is TGTGCCAGCAGTTACTCGAGCCCGGGATGGGGCTCTGGGGCCAACGTCCTGACTTTC. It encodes CASSYSSPGWGSGANVLTF.

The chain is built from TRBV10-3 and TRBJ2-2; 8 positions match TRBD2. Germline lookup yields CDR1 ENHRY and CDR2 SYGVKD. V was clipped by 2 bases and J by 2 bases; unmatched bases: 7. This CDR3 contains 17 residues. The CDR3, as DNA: TGTGCCATCAGTGAGCGAGCGGGAGTTCTTAACACCGGGGAGCTGTTTTTT. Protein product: CAISERAGVLNTGELFF.

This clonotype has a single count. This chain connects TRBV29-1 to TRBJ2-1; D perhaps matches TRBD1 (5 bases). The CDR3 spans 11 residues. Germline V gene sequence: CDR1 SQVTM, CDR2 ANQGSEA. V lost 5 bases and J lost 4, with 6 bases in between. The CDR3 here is CSVRQYNEQFF. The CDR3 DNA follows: TGCAGCGTTCGACAGTACAATGAGCAGTTCTTC.

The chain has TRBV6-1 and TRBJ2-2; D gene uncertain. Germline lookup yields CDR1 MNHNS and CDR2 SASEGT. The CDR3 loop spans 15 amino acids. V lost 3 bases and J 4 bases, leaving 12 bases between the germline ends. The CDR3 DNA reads TGTGCCAGCAGTGAGAATAGGGCGCGCACCGGGGAGCTGTTTTTT. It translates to CASSENRARTGELFF.

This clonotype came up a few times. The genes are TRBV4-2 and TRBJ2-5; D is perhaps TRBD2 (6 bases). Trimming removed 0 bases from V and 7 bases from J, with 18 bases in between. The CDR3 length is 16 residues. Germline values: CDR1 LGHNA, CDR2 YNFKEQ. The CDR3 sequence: CASSQDSREAYGTQYF. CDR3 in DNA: TGTGCCAGCAGCCAAGATTCGCGGGAAGCGTACGGGACCCAGTACTTC.

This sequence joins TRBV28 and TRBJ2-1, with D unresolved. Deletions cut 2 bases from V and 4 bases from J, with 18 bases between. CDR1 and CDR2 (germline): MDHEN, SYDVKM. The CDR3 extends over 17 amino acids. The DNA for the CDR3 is TGTGCCAGCAGTTTAGGGTCTGGGCGGTCTACGTACAATGAGCAGTTCTTC. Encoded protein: CASSLGSGRSTYNEQFF.

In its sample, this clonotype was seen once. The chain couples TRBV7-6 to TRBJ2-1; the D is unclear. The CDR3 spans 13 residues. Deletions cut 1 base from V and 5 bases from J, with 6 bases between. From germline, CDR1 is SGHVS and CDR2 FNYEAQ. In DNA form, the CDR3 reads TGTGCCAGCAGCTTAGATGGGAACAATGAGCAGTTCTTC. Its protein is CASSLDGNNEQFF.

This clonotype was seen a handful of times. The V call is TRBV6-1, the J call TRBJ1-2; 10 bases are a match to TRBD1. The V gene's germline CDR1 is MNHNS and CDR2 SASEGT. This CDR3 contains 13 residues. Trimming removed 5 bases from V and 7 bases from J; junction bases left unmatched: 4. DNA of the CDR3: TGTGCCAGCAGTTTGGGACAGGGGTCTGGCTACACCTTC. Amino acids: CASSLGQGSGYTF.

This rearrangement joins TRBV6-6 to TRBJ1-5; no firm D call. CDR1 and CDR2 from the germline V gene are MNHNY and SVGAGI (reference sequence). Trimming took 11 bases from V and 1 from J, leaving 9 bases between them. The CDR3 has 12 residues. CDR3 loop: CAAGRSNQPQHF. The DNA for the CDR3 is TGTGCCGCGGGGAGGAGCAATCAGCCCCAGCATTTT.